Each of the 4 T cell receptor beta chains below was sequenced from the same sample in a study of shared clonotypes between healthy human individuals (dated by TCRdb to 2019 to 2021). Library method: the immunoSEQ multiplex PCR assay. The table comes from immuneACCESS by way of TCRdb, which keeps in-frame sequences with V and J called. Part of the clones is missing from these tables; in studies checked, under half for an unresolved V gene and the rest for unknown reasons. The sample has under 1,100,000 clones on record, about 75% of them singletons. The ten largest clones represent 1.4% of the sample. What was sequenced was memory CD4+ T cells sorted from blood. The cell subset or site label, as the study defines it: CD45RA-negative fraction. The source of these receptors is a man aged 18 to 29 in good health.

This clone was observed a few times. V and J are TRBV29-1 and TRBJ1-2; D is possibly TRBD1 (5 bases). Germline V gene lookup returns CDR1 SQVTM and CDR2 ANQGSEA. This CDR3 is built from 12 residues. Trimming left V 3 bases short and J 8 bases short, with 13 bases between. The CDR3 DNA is TGCAGCGTTGACATGGCGGGACCCGGCTACACCTTC. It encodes CSVDMAGPGYTF.

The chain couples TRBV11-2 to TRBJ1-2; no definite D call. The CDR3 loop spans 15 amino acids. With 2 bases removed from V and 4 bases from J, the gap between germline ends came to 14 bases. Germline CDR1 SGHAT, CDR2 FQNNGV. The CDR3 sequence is CASSLSVASPYGYTF. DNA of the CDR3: TGTGCCAGCAGCTTATCCGTCGCAAGTCCCTATGGCTACACCTTC. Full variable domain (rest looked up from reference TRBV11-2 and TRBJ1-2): EAGVAQSPRYKIIEKRQSVAFWCNPISGHATLYWYQQILGQGPKLLIQFQNNGVVDDSQLPKDRFSAERLKGVDSTLKIQPAKLEDSAVYLCASSLSVASPYGYTFGSGTRLTVV.

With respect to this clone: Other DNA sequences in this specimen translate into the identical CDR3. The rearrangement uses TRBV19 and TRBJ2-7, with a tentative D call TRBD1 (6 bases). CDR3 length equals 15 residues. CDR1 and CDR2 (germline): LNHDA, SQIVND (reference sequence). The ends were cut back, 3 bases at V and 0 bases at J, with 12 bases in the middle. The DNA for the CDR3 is TGTGCCAGTAGTATCGAACAGGGAAGCTCCTACGAGCAGTACTTC. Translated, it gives CASSIEQGSSYEQYF. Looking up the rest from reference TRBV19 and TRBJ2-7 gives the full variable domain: DGGITQSPKYLFRKEGQNVTLSCEQNLNHDAMYWYRQDPGQGLRLIYYSQIVNDFQKGDIAEGYSVSREKKESFPLTVTSAQKNPTAFYLCASSIEQGSSYEQYFGPGTRLTVT.

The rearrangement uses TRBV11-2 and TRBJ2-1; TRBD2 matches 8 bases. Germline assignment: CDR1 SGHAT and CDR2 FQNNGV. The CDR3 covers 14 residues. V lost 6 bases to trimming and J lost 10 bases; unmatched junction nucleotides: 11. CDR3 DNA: TGTGCCAGCAGAGAGGGCAGCGGGGGAGGGGAGCAGTTCTTC. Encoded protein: CASREGSGGGEQFF.